This is a list of T cell receptor beta chains from one sample in a study of blood T cells in healthy people across ages. MiXCR was run by TCRdb on the 5' RACE reads, yielding one entry per CDR3 protein. Among some 710,000 distinct CDR3 sequences listed, about half were seen once. The sequenced sample consisted of blood. The source of these receptors is a man of 80 years or more in good health. CDR3s include the opening cysteine and the closing phenylalanine or tryptophan. The order of the fields is V gene, clone size, D gene, J gene, CDR3 protein, CDR3 DNA. D genes are given only for firm matches. Not all rows give a size; the values are once, few, many and, for expanded clones, a class.

TRBV6-2/TRBV6-3	.	.	TRBJ2-7	CASSYSGGSSYEQYF	TGTGCCAGCAGTTACTCCGGAGGGAGCTCCTACGAGCAGTACTTC
TRBV6-6	.	.	TRBJ2-1	CASSSREKEQFF	TGTGCCAGCAGTTCGCGTGAGAAGGAGCAGTTCTTC
TRBV7-9	many	TRBD2	TRBJ2-3	CASSRTSGRATDTQYF	TGTGCCAGCAGCCGAACTAGCGGGAGGGCCACAGATACGCAGTATTTT
TRBV12-3/TRBV12-4	.	TRBD1	TRBJ2-7	CASSETGGVYEQYF	TGTGCCAGCAGCGAGACAGGGGGGGTCTACGAGCAGTACTTC
TRBV4-1	few	.	TRBJ2-1	CASSQVGGYYNEQFF	TGCGCCAGCAGCCAAGTGGGCGGGTACTACAATGAGCAGTTCTTC
TRBV10-1	many	TRBD2	TRBJ2-1	CASSESRLAGVSEQFF	TGCGCCAGCAGTGAGTCGAGACTAGCGGGAGTTTCTGAGCAGTTCTTC
TRBV20-1	.	TRBD1	TRBJ1-4	CSASGTAGMINEKLFF	TGCAGTGCTAGCGGGACAGCCGGAATGATTAATGAAAAACTGTTTTTT
TRBV2	few	.	TRBJ2-7	CASSENEQYF	TGTGCCAGCAGTGAAAACGAGCAGTACTTC
TRBV12-3/TRBV12-4	once	.	TRBJ2-5	CASREGGPETQYF	TGTGCCAGCAGGGAAGGAGGGCCCGAGACCCAGTACTTC
TRBV12-3/TRBV12-4	.	TRBD2	TRBJ2-1	CASRGLACDEQFF	TGTGCCAGCAGGGGACTAGCCTGCGATGAGCAGTTCTTC
TRBV7-2	.	.	TRBJ2-5	CASSFYRRQETQYF	TGTGCCAGCAGCTTTTACAGACGTCAAGAGACCCAGTACTTC
TRBV9	.	.	TRBJ2-3	CASSVRAGSTDTQYF	TGTGCCAGCAGCGTCCGCGCAGGGAGCACAGATACGCAGTATTTT
TRBV20-1	.	TRBD1	TRBJ2-7	CSALSAGQGGHVQYF	TGCAGTGCCCTCAGTGCGGGACAGGGGGGACACGTGCAGTACTTC
TRBV18	.	TRBD2	TRBJ2-7	CASSPRRAGSSNEQYF	TGTGCCAGCTCACCCCGAAGAGCGGGATCAAGCAACGAGCAGTACTTC
TRBV10-3	.	.	TRBJ1-5	CAISVQDRNQPQHF	TGTGCCATCAGTGTTCAGGACAGAAATCAGCCCCAGCATTTT
TRBV5-8	few	.	TRBJ1-5	CASSFEGLSNQPQHF	TGTGCCAGCAGCTTCGAGGGATTGAGCAATCAGCCCCAGCATTTT
TRBV6-5	.	TRBD1	TRBJ2-1	CASGYSWDSANEQFF	TGTGCCAGCGGTTACTCGTGGGACAGCGCAAATGAGCAGTTCTTC
TRBV25-1	few	TRBD1	TRBJ2-3	CASSDYRGQGDTQYF	TGTGCCAGCAGTGACTACAGGGGGCAGGGAGATACGCAGTATTTT
TRBV4-3	many	TRBD1	TRBJ2-7	CASSIGTGSSYEQYF	TGCGCCAGCAGCATCGGGACAGGGAGTTCCTACGAGCAGTACTTC
TRBV19	.	.	TRBJ1-2	CASSNGGAVGYTF	TGTGCCAGTAGCAACGGAGGGGCGGTTGGCTACACCTTC
TRBV5-1	.	.	TRBJ2-5	CASSLVGGQLPETQYF	TGCGCCAGCAGCTTGGTCGGTGGGCAGCTCCCAGAGACCCAGTACTTC
TRBV7-2	.	.	TRBJ2-1	CASSVTYEQFF	TGTGCCAGCAGCGTGACGTATGAGCAGTTCTTC
TRBV6-1	.	TRBD1	TRBJ2-3	CAGSLSRDRTSILAADTQYF	TGTGCCGGCAGCCTGTCCCGGGACAGGACCTCAATTCTCGCGGCAGATACGCAGTATTTT
TRBV7-9	.	.	TRBJ1-1	CASSFSSLNTEAFF	TGTGCCAGCAGCTTTAGCAGCCTCAACACTGAAGCTTTCTTT
TRBV6-5	.	.	TRBJ2-1	CASSSGLSGYNEQFF	TGTGCCAGCAGCTCAGGACTATCGGGGTACAATGAGCAGTTCTTC
TRBV29-1	few	.	TRBJ2-1	CSAGRAGPNEQFF	TGCAGCGCCGGAAGGGCAGGGCCGAATGAGCAGTTCTTC
TRBV5-1	few	TRBD1	TRBJ1-4	CASSLGITGVSDEKLFF	TGCGCCAGCAGCTTGGGCATCACAGGGGTCTCGGATGAAAAACTGTTTTTT
TRBV5-1	.	.	TRBJ2-3	CASSWSGFNTDTQYF	TGCGCCAGCAGCTGGTCAGGTTTCAACACAGATACGCAGTATTTT
TRBV12-3/TRBV12-4	.	.	TRBJ1-1	CASRNRVENTEAFF	TGTGCCAGCAGGAACAGGGTCGAGAACACTGAAGCTTTCTTT
TRBV4-3	once	.	TRBJ2-6	CASSQVGSSISSGANVLTF	TGCGCCAGCAGCCAGGTCGGTAGCTCCATTAGCTCTGGGGCCAACGTCCTGACTTTC